This TCR beta chain was profiled in a study of T cells expressing NK-cell markers. Reanalyzing the 5' RACE reads, TCRdb keeps one entry per CDR3 protein, without DNA. Its listing shows 500,000 to 700,000 distinct CDR3 sequences. Germline-derived CDR1 and CDR2 are SQVTM and ANQGSEA. The CDR3 length is 14 residues. This clonotype was obtained from a man between 18 and 35 years old in good health. Material: blood T cells: a sorted CD56 or NKG2C T cell subset, CD4+ or CD8+ T cells, or bulk PBMC T cells (not recorded which). The chain employs TRBV29-1 and TRBJ2-5. The CDR3 is CSATKGSRGETQYF.